The next 30 T cell receptor beta chains were all read from a single sample in a study of T cell clonality in common variable immunodeficiency (dated by TCRdb to the mid-2010s). Library preparation employed the immunoSEQ multiplex PCR assay. The clones in this table, taken by TCRdb from immuneACCESS, are in-frame only. Not every clone is retained; where verified, under half of the shortfall comes from an unresolved V gene, and the cause of the rest is unknown. In this sample the table shows around 30,000 clones, and no singletons are among them. Jointly, the top ten make up 3.8% of the sample. Source material: peripheral blood mononuclear cells. These receptors were taken from a person between 18 and 70 years old in good health.

This clone was counted many times. The read comes to an end 3 residues before the CDR3 does, leaving the germline J gene to fill in the end. The rearrangement joins TRBV4-2 to TRBJ2-3; TRBD2 matches at 11 bases. After removal of 5 bases from V and 4 bases from J, the junction contained 2 bases not matched to a gene. The length of the CDR3 is 14 residues. Germline V gene sequence: CDR1 LGHNA, CDR2 YNFKEQ. Incomplete CDR3 DNA: TGTGCCAGCAGCTATAGCGGGGGGGCAGATACG. Amino acids: CASSYSGGADT. The whole CDR3 region reads CASSYSGGADTQYF.

This clone showed up many times. The DNA ends 3 residues before the CDR3 does, and the rest of the CDR3 is filled in from the germline J gene. The rearrangement uses TRBV20-1 and TRBJ1-1, with D hard to call. This CDR3 comprises 12 residues. V lost 6 bases to trimming and J lost 5 bases, with 13 bases between them. Germline CDR1 and CDR2: DFQATT and SNEGSKA (reference sequence). The CDR3 protein is CSAQQRSTEAFF. CDR3 DNA, as far as it was read: TGCAGTGCCCAACAGCGGAGTACTGAA.

CDR3 loop: CASSQGQGRSYDYTF. The covered CDR3 bases are TGTGCCAGCAGCCAGGGACAGGGACGTTCCTACGAC. The rearrangement uses TRBV7-7 and TRBJ1-2, with 9 bases that match TRBD1. The read ends 3 residues early relative to the CDR3; the germline J gene fills the gap. The CDR3 sequence is 15 residues long. Germline-derived CDR1 and CDR2 are SSHAT and FNYEAQ (reference sequence).

This clone appeared many times. The CDR3 end is not reached by the read, which stops 3 residues before it; the germline J gene fills it in. The rearrangement joins TRBV20-1 to TRBJ2-3; 8 bases match TRBD1. Looked up from germline, CDR1 is DFQATT and CDR2 is SNEGSKA (reference sequence). CDR3 length: 12 residues. CDR3 bases read: TGCAGTGCCGGACAGGGCAATCAGCCG. Encoded protein: CSAGQGNQP. The complete CDR3 protein is CSAGQGNQPQYF.

At least ten counts were recorded for this clone. The CDR3 extends 3 residues past the end of the read, so its final part is completed from the germline J gene. The chain joins TRBV9 to TRBJ2-5, with 8 bases lining up with TRBD2. The CDR3 runs to 15 residues. V dropped 0 bases and J dropped 5; count of bases not matched to a gene: 6. The germline V gene encodes CDR1 SGDLS and CDR2 YYNGEE. The CDR3 bases that were read are TGTGCCAGCAGCGTAGAGTCGGGGGGGAAGGAGACC. It is translated as CASSVESGGKET. The whole CDR3 protein is CASSVESGGKETQYF.

This clone was counted ten times or more. The read falls 3 residues short of the CDR3 end, and the missing part is taken from the germline J gene. This chain joins TRBV7-3 and TRBJ1-1, with D maybe TRBD1 (5 bases). Germline values: CDR1 SGHTA, CDR2 FQGTGA. V dropped 6 bases and J dropped 1 base, with 9 bases sitting between them. The length of the CDR3 is 13 residues. CDR3 region: CASSAGTNTEAFF. Incomplete CDR3 DNA: TGTGCCAGCAGTGCGGGGACGAACACTGAA.

This clone has a count of ten or more. The CDR3 end lies 3 residues beyond the end of the read and is filled in from the germline J gene. The chain recombines TRBV30 with TRBJ2-2, with D tentatively TRBD2 (6 bases). CDR3 length: 14 residues. Germline V gene sequence: CDR1 GTSNPN, CDR2 SVGIG (reference sequence). The V end lost 4 bases, the J end lost 4 bases, and 13 bases lay between the germline ends. The covered CDR3 bases are TGTGCCTGGAACCCAGGACTATCCACCGGGGAG. This encodes CAWNPGLSTGE. In full, the CDR3 is CAWNPGLSTGELFF.

This clone was counted between two and nine times. The read stops 3 residues short of the end of the CDR3; the missing end is completed from the germline J gene. The chain has TRBV5-1 and TRBJ2-3, with a weak D call TRBD1 (6 bases). This CDR3 has 14 amino acids. Per germline, CDR1 SGHRS and CDR2 YFSETQ. With 4 bases removed from V and 6 bases from J, the gap between germline ends came to 15 bases. The CDR3 sequence: CASSPTDSYDTQYF. The CDR3 DNA, read in part, is TGCGCCAGCAGCCCCACGGACAGCTACGATACG.

This clone was seen at least ten times. The read stops 3 residues short of the end of the CDR3; the missing end is completed from the germline J gene. V and J are TRBV20-1 and TRBJ1-1; 7 bases fit TRBD1. The J segment lost 2 bases and the V segment lost 4 bases, leaving 4 bases of the junction unmatched. Germline-derived CDR1 and CDR2 are DFQATT and SNEGSKA (reference sequence). The CDR3 consists of 13 residues. The CDR3 bases that were read are TGCAGTGCTAAAACAGGGGAAAACACTGAA. It translates to CSAKTGENTE. The full CDR3 protein reads CSAKTGENTEAFF.

Only a few counts were recorded for this clone. Read sequence stops 3 residues before the CDR3 end, and the germline J gene provides the missing end. The J gene is TRBJ1-2, the V gene TRBV19; D unclear. Germline assignment: CDR1 LNHDA and CDR2 SQIVND (reference sequence). The CDR3 sequence is 14 residues long. The chain's CDR3 is CASSIDGSDYDYTF. The sequenced part of the CDR3 DNA is TGTGCCAGTAGTATAGATGGCAGCGACTACGAC.

This clone was seen many times. This CDR3 reads CASSPGREQPQHF. The sequenced CDR3 bases are TGTGCCAGCAGCCCGGGCAGGGAACAGCCC. The V and J genes are TRBV16 and TRBJ1-5, with D maybe TRBD1 (5 bases). The missing CDR3 end, 3 residues past where the read stops, is filled in from the germline J gene. This CDR3 comprises 13 residues. Trimming took 4 bases from V and 7 from J, leaving 11 bases between them. Germline values: CDR1 KGHSY, CDR2 FQNENV.

This clone occurred many times. The read is 3 residues too short to cover the CDR3 end, so that end is filled in from the germline J gene. V usage is TRBV30 and J usage is TRBJ2-3, with a tentative D call TRBD2 (7 bases). This CDR3 region has 18 residues. V lost 0 bases to trimming and J lost 0 bases, with 19 bases between them. Germline-derived CDR1 and CDR2 are GTSNPN and SVGIG (reference sequence). CDR3 DNA, as far as it was read: TGTGCCTGGAGTGTACAATGGGGGCGGGGGACTAGCACAGATACG. Its translation is CAWSVQWGRGTSTDT. From start to end, the CDR3 is CAWSVQWGRGTSTDTQYF.

This clone was observed a handful of times. From the germline J gene comes the end of the CDR3, since the read stops 3 residues before it. The chain carries TRBV19 and TRBJ1-1; 9 positions match TRBD1. The germline gives CDR1 LNHDA, CDR2 SQIVND (reference sequence). The CDR3 has 16 residues. The CDR3 DNA, read in part, is TGTGCCAGCCGGGACAGGGTGAGCTCTGGGGCCAACGTA. Residues: CASRDRVSSGANV. The entire CDR3 reads CASRDRVSSGANVAFF.

This clone was counted many times. The sequence runs out 3 residues before the end of the CDR3; the remainder is reconstructed from the germline J gene. V is TRBV7-6 and J is TRBJ1-4; 7 bases agree with TRBD1. Germline CDR1 and CDR2: SGHVS and FNYEAQ. The CDR3 loop spans 18 amino acids. V dropped 5 bases and J dropped 0; count of bases not matched to a gene: 12. The CDR3 loop is CASSALDRVAPTNEKLFF. CDR3 bases read: TGTGCCAGCAGCGCCCTTGACAGGGTGGCACCAACTAATGAAAAA.

This clone has ten or more counts. From the germline J gene comes the end of the CDR3, since the read stops 3 residues before it. The V call is TRBV7-9, the J call TRBJ2-5, with 8 positions matching TRBD1. Germline CDR1 reads SEHNR; CDR2 reads FQNEAQ (reference sequence). The CDR3 runs to 14 residues. Losses at the gene ends were 6 bases for V and 5 bases for J; bases not matched to a gene: 8. CDR3 DNA (partial): TGTGCCAGCAGTCCCTCGACAGGGGAGGAGACC. Translation gives CASSPSTGEET. The complete CDR3 protein is CASSPSTGEETQYF.

This clone occurred many times. The sequenced CDR3 bases are TGCGCCAGCAGCCAAGAAGGGAGAGGGGCCTACAATGAG. It encodes CASSQEGRGAYNE. The full CDR3 protein is CASSQEGRGAYNEQFF. The chain is built from TRBV4-1 and TRBJ2-1; either TRBD1 or TRBD2 may fit D (5 bases each). From the germline J gene comes the end of the CDR3, since the read stops 3 residues before it. The germline V gene has CDR1 MGHRA and CDR2 YSYEKL. The CDR3 is 16 amino acids. V dropped 0 bases and J dropped 2 bases, with 11 bases sitting between them.

This clone was seen at least ten times. Sequencing ends 3 residues short of the CDR3 end; the germline J gene provides the rest. This chain joins TRBV27 and TRBJ2-3; 8 nucleotides match TRBD1. The trim removed 5 bases at V and 3 bases at J, leaving 7 bases unmatched. The CDR3 spans 15 residues. The germline CDR1 and CDR2 sequences are MNHEY and SMNVEV (reference sequence). CDR3 region: CASSPRQGLTDTQYF. The DNA read from the CDR3 is TGTGCCAGCAGTCCCCGACAGGGGTTAACAGATACG.

This clone showed up many times. The read terminates 3 residues ahead of where the CDR3 ends, so the germline J gene completes it. The rearrangement links TRBV5-1 to TRBJ1-2; unclear D gene. This CDR3 comprises 12 residues. From germline, CDR1 is SGHRS and CDR2 YFSETQ. V lost 4 bases to trimming and J lost 7 bases, with 11 bases between them. CDR3 protein: CASSPIPGGYTF. CDR3 DNA, as far as it was read: TGCGCCAGCAGCCCCATACCCGGTGGC.

This clone was observed many times. Read data end 3 residues before the CDR3 end; the end is taken from the germline J gene. The rearrangement joins TRBV29-1 to TRBJ1-5; D might be TRBD1 (6 bases). The length of the CDR3 is 13 residues. Looked up from germline, CDR1 is SQVTM and CDR2 is ANQGSEA. V was pared by 4 bases and J by 3 bases, with 10 bases between. The DNA read from the CDR3 is TGCAGCGTTGTTACAGGGTTCAATCAGCCC. Protein sequence: CSVVTGFNQP. The entire CDR3 protein is CSVVTGFNQPQHF.

A note on this clone: The CDR3 end lies 3 residues beyond the end of the read and is filled in from the germline J gene. The V call is TRBV7-3, the J call TRBJ2-1; 10 bases align to TRBD2. The junction had 5 bases not matched to a gene; V was cut back by 4 bases and J by 5 bases. The germline V gene encodes CDR1 SGHTA and CDR2 FQGTGA. This CDR3 is built from 15 residues. This chain's CDR3 is CASSSSGGAHNEQFF. The covered CDR3 bases are TGTGCCAGCAGCTCCAGCGGGGGGGCCCACAATGAG.

Ten or more counts support this clone. The read stops 3 residues short of the end of the CDR3; the missing end is completed from the germline J gene. The chain couples TRBV10-3 to TRBJ2-3; possible D gene TRBD2, 6 bases. Per germline, CDR1 ENHRY and CDR2 SYGVKD. V lost 2 bases, J lost 1 base, and 13 bases lay in between. The CDR3 is 16 amino acids. CDR3 protein: CAISEAAVAGTDTQYF. CDR3 DNA, as far as it was read: TGTGCCATCAGTGAGGCTGCGGTAGCGGGCACAGATACG.

This clone was observed many times. The CDR3 is cut off 3 residues early in the read; its end comes from the germline J gene. The gene calls are TRBV6-2 or TRBV6-3 and TRBJ1-2; no firm D call. The CDR3 extends over 11 amino acids. Germline-derived CDR1 and CDR2 are MNHEY and SVGEGT. Trimming removed 6 bases from V and 2 bases from J, with 4 bases in between. The CDR3: CASRSNYGYTF. The covered CDR3 bases are TGTGCCAGCAGGAGCAACTATGGC.

This clone was found many times. Read data end 3 residues before the CDR3 end; the end is taken from the germline J gene. V and J are TRBV29-1 and TRBJ1-3; TRBD1 might be the D (6 bases). The CDR3 consists of 15 residues. Germline values: CDR1 SQVTM, CDR2 ANQGSEA. The germline V and J ends were trimmed by 4 bases and 8 bases, with 21 bases remaining between them. The CDR3 spells CSVVTPGGGVYTIYF. CDR3 DNA (partial): TGCAGCGTTGTAACCCCTGGGGGGGGCGTGTACACC.

This clone was observed many times. A read error may account for a junction end that differs from germline. Read coverage stops 3 residues before the CDR3 terminus; the germline J gene supplies the remainder. The rearrangement uses TRBV7-7 and TRBJ2-5; D ambiguous. The germline CDR1 and CDR2 sequences are SSHAT and FNYEAQ (reference sequence). The CDR3 totals 13 residues. The DNA read from the CDR3 is TGTGCTAGCAGCTTAAGCTACCAAGAGACC. Translating it yields CASSLSYQET. The entire CDR3 protein reads CASSLSYQETQYF.

In its sample, this clone was seen many times. Coverage ceases 3 residues before the CDR3 finishes, and the germline J gene fills in the end. J is TRBJ1-1 and V is TRBV20-1, with D perhaps TRBD1 (5 bases). The CDR3 contains 13 residues. Per the germline V gene, CDR1 is DFQATT and CDR2 is SNEGSKA (reference sequence). V lost 0 bases and J 0 bases, leaving 5 bases between the germline ends. CDR3: CSAREDMNTEAFF. Partial CDR3 DNA: TGCAGTGCTAGAGAGGACATGAACACTGAA.

This clone was detected ten times or more. The part of the CDR3 DNA that was read is TGTGCCTGGAGAGCTAGCGGGGGGGCCTCAGATACG. It yields the protein CAWRASGGASDT. The entire CDR3 protein reads CAWRASGGASDTQYF. This sequence joins TRBV30 and TRBJ2-3, with 12 bases matching TRBD2. The read halts 3 residues ahead of the CDR3 end, with the missing end drawn from the germline J gene. V lost 3 bases, J lost 4 bases, and 5 bases stayed unmatched. The CDR3 extends over 15 amino acids. Germline loops: CDR1 GTSNPN, CDR2 SVGIG (reference sequence).

This clone was recorded many times. The CDR3 extends 3 residues past the end of the read, so its final part is completed from the germline J gene. The chain combines TRBV7-2 with TRBJ2-7, with 8 positions matching TRBD1. CDR1 and CDR2 (germline): SGHTA, FQGNSA. Trimming removed 0 bases from V and 5 bases from J; junction bases left unmatched: 6. The CDR3 contains 15 residues. The covered CDR3 bases are TGTGCCAGCAGCTTAGCGCCGCGGACAGGGAACGAG. It is translated as CASSLAPRTGNE. In full, the CDR3 is CASSLAPRTGNEQYF.

This clone showed up many times. The CDR3 extends 3 residues past the end of the read, so its final part is completed from the germline J gene. The chain employs TRBV12-3 or TRBV12-4 and TRBJ2-3; weak D call: TRBD1 (5 bases). The CDR3 sequence is 16 residues long. The V and J ends lost 1 base and 0 bases respectively, with 11 bases between them. The chain's CDR3 is CASSLEGETSTDTQYF. The DNA read from the CDR3 is TGTGCCAGCAGTTTAGAAGGGGAAACTAGCACAGATACG.

This clone was seen many times. The read stops 3 residues short of the end of the CDR3; the missing end is completed from the germline J gene. The chain recombines TRBV20-1 with TRBJ1-4, with 8 bases that match TRBD1. Germline V lookup: CDR1 DFQATT, CDR2 SNEGSKA (reference sequence). With 1 base clipped from V and 8 bases from J, the junction kept 6 bases outside the gene matches. This CDR3 is 14 amino acids long. The covered CDR3 bases are TGCAGTGCTAGAGCAGACAGGGGAAGGGAAAAA. Translated: CSARADRGREK. The full CDR3 protein reads CSARADRGREKLFF.

This clone was picked up a small number of times. The observed sequence ends 3 residues before the CDR3 terminus, with the missing tail filled in from the germline J gene. V gene TRBV5-1 combines with J gene TRBJ1-2, with TRBD1 matching 7 bases. Germline V gene sequence: CDR1 SGHRS, CDR2 YFSETQ. The CDR3 sequence is 15 residues long. The sequenced CDR3 bases are TGCGCCAGCAGCGGCCCGCAGGGGGTCCAAGAGACC. Residues: CASSGPQGVQET. The entire CDR3 is CASSGPQGVQETYTF.